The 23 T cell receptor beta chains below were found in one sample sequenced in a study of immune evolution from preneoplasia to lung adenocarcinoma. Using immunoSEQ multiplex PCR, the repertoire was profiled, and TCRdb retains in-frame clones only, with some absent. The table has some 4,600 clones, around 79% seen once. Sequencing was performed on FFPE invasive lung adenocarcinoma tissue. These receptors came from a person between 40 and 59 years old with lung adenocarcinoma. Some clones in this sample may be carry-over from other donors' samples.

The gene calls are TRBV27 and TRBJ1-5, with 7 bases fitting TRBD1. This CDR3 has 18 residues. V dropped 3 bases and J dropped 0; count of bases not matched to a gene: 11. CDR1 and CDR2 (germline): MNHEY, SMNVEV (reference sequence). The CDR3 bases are TGTGCCAGCAGTTTTGGACAGGCGGAGCGAGTTAGCAATCAGCCCCAGCATTTT. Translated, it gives CASSFGQAERVSNQPQHF.

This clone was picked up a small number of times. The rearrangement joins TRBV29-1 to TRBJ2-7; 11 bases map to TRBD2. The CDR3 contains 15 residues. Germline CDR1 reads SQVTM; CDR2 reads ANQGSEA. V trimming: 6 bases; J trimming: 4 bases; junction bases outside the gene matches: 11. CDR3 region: CSVEISGRAPYEQYF. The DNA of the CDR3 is TGCAGCGTCGAGATTAGCGGGAGGGCCCCTTACGAGCAGTACTTC.

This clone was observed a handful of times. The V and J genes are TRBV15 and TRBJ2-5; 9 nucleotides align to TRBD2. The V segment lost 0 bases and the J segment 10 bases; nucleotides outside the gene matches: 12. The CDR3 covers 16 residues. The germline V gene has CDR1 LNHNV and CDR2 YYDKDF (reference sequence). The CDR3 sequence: CATSREGAGGRLGQYF. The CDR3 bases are TGTGCCACCAGCAGAGAAGGAGCGGGAGGTAGATTGGGCCAGTACTTC.

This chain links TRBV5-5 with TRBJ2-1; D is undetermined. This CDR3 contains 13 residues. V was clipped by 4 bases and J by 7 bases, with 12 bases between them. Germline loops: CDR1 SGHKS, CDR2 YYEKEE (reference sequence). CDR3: CASSPAALNEQFF. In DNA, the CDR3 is TGTGCCAGCAGCCCTGCCGCCTTGAATGAGCAGTTCTTC.

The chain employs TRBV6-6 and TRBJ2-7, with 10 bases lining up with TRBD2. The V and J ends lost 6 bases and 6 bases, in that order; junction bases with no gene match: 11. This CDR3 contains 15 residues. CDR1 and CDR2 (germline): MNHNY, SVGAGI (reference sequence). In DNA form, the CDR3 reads TGTGCCAGCAGGTCAGCGGGAGGGCTAATAGGCGAGCAGTACTTC. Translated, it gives CASRSAGGLIGEQYF.

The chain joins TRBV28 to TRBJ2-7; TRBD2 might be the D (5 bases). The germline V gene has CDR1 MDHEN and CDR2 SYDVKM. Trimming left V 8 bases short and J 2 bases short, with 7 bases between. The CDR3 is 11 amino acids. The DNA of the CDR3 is TGTGCCAGCCGGGATACCTACGAGCAGTACTTC. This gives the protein CASRDTYEQYF.

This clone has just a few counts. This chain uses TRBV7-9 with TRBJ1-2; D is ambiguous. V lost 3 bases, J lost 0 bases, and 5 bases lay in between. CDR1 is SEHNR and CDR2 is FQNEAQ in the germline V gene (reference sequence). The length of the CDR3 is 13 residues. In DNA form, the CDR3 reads TGTGCCAGCAGCTTCTCCGCTAACTATGGCTACACCTTC. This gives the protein CASSFSANYGYTF.

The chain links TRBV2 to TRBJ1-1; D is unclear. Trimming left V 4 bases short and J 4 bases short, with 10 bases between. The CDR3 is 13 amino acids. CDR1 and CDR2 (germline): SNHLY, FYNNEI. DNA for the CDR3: TGTGCCAGCAGTGCGGGTTCTGCCACTGAAGCTTTCTTT. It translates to CASSAGSATEAFF.

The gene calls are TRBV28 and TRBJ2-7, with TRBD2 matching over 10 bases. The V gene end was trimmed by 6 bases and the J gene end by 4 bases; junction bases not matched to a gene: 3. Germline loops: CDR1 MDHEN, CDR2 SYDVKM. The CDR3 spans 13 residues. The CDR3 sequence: CASRAGGDYEQYF. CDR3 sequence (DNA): TGTGCCAGCAGAGCGGGAGGGGATTACGAGCAGTACTTC. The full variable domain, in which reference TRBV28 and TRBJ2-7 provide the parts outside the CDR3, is DVKVTQSSRYLVKRTGEKVFLECVQDMDHENMFWYRQDPGLGLRLIYFSYDVKMKEKGDIPEGYSVSREKKERFSLILESASTNQTSMYLCASRAGGDYEQYFGPGTRLTVT.

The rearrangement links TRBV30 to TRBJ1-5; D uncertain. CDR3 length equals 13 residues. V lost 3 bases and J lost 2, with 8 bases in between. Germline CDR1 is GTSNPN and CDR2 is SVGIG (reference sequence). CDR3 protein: CAWRSYGNQPQHF. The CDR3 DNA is TGTGCCTGGAGGAGCTACGGCAATCAGCCCCAGCATTTT.

In DNA form, the CDR3 reads TGTGCCAGCAGTGGGGGGGCAGATTTCCCCTACGAGCAGTACTTC. Its translation: CASSGGADFPYEQYF. The chain combines TRBV7-2 with TRBJ2-7; TRBD2 is a possible D gene (7 bases). V lost 6 bases and J lost 2, with 17 bases in between. Germline CDR1 SGHTA, CDR2 FQGNSA. This CDR3 contains 15 residues.

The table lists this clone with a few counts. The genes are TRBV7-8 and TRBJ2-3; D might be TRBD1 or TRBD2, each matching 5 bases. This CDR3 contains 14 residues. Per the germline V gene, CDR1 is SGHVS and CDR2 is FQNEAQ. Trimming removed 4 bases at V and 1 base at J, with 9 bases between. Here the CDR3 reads CASSSRDRTDTQYF. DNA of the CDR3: TGTGCCAGCAGCTCTCGGGACCGCACAGATACGCAGTATTTT.

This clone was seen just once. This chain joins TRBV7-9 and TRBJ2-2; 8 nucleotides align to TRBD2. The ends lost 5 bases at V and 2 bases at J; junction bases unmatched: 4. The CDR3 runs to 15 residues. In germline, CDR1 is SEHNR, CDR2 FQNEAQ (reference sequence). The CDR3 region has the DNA TGTGCCAGCAGCGCCAGCGGGAGTAACACCGGGGAGCTGTTTTTT. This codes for CASSASGSNTGELFF.

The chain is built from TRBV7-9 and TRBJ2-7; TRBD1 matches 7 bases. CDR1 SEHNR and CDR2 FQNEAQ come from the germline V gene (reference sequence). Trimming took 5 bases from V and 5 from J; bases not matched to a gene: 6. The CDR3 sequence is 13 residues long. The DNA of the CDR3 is TGTGCCAGCAGCCCGACAGGGTTGGACGAGCAGTACTTC. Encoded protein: CASSPTGLDEQYF.

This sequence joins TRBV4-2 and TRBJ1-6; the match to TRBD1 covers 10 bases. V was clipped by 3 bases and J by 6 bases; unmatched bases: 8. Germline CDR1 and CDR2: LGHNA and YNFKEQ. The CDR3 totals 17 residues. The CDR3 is CASSHVRGQGTNSPLHF. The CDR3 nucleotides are TGTGCCAGCAGCCATGTCCGGGGACAGGGGACTAATTCACCCCTCCACTTT.

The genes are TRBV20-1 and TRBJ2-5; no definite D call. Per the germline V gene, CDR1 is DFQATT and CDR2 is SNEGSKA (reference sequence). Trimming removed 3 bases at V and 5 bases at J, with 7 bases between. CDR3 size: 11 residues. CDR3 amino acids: CSASGAETQYF. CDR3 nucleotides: TGCAGTGCTAGCGGCGCGGAGACCCAGTACTTC.

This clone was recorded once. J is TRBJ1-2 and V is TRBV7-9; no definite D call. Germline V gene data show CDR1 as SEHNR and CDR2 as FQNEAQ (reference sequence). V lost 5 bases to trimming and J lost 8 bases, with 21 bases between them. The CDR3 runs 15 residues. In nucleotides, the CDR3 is TGTGCCAGCAGCCTAGAGCCCCCCGGTTGGGCGGGCTACACCTTC. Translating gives CASSLEPPGWAGYTF.

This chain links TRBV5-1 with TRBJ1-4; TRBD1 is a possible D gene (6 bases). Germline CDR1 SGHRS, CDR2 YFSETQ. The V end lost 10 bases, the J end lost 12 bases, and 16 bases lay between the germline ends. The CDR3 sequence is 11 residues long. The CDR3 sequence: CASRYEGELFF. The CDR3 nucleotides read TGCGCCTCACGGTATGAGGGGGAACTGTTTTTT.

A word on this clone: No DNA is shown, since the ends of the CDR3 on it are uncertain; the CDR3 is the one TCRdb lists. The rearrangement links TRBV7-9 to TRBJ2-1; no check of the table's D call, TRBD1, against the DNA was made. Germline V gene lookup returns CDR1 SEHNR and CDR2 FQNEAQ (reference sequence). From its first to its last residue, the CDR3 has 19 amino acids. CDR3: CASSSTKIVGTGAYNEQFF.

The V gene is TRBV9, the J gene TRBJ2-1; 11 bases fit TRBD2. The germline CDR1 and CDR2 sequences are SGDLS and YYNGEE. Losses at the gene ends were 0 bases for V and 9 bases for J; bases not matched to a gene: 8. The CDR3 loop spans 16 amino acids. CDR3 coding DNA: TGTGCCAGCAGCGTAGTGGCTAGCGGGAGGCAAAGTGAGCAGTTCTTC. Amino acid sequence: CASSVVASGRQSEQFF.

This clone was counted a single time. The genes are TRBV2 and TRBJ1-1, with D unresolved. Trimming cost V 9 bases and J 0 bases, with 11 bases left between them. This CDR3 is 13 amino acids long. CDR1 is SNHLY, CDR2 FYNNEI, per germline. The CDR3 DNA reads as TGTGCCAGGTCGTTAGGGCTGAACACTGAAGCTTTCTTT. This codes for CARSLGLNTEAFF.

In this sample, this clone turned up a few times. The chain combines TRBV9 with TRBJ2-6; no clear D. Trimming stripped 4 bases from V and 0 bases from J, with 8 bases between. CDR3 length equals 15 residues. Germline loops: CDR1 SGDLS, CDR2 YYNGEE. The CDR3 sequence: CASSTLNSGANVLTF. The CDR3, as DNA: TGTGCCAGCAGCACTCTCAACTCTGGGGCCAACGTCCTGACTTTC.

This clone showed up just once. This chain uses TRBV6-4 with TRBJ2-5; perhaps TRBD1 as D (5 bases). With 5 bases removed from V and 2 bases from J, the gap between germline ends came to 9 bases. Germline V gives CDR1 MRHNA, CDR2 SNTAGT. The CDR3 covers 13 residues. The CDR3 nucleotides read TGTGCCAGCAGTCGGACAACACAAGAGACCCAGTACTTC. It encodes CASSRTTQETQYF.